This TCR beta chain was found in a study of T cell responses to AZD1222 COVID-19 vaccine. Assay used: immunoSEQ multiplex PCR; TCRdb lists only in-frame clones, some missing. The data contain roughly 140,000 clones, around nine tenths of them singletons. Germline assignment: CDR1 MDHEN and CDR2 SYDVKM. The CDR3 contains 14 residues. Trimming stripped 10 bases from V and 6 bases from J, with 19 bases between. Sequenced material: peripheral blood, taken on day 0 of AZD1222 vaccination. This receptor was obtained from an adult in good health. The J gene is TRBJ2-1, the V gene TRBV28; weak D call: TRBD2 (5 bases). CDR3 sequence: CATGKGRGANEQFF. The CDR3 DNA reads TGTGCCACGGGAAAAGGACGGGGTGCCAATGAGCAGTTCTTC.